The clone carrying this T cell receptor (beta chain) has just one count. This record comes from a study of blood T cell repertoires in COVID-19. Here immunoSEQ multiplex PCR was the method, and the copy in TCRdb shows in-frame clones only, minus some. The sample holds about 160,000 clones, around 82% seen once. The CDR3 extends over 13 amino acids. The germline V gene encodes CDR1 SGHRS and CDR2 YFSETQ. J lost 6 bases, V lost 4 bases, and 4 bases had no gene match. The gene calls are TRBV5-1 and TRBJ1-1; 9 positions agree with TRBD1. The sequence was obtained from a man aged 60 to 69 who had recovered from COVID-19. Input material: PBMCs or T cells enriched from blood (not recorded which). The CDR3 sequence is CASSPGTGPEAFF. CDR3 nucleotides: TGCGCCAGCAGCCCGGGGACAGGGCCTGAAGCTTTCTTT.